These 23 T cell receptor beta chains originate from one sample sequenced in a study of T-cell memory formation after mild COVID-19 (TCRdb year 2021). To prepare the library, 5' RACE was applied. TCRdb records Illumina NovaSeq 6000 as the sequencer. The public reads were quality trimmed at Q25 with fastp and then assembled into clones with MiXCR by TCRdb, keeping productive beta chains. Every distinct CDR3 protein forms one entry, paired with its most common genes and DNA. For this sample the table gives approximately 490,000 distinct CDR3 sequences, of which about a fifth were detected only once. Together, the top ten hold approximately 12% of the sample. Sequenced material: PBMCs or a T cell subset sorted from them (not recorded which). These TCRs come from an adult woman who had mild COVID-19 (a few samples of this study predate the infection). The sample titles of this study are shuffled in the database, so cell type and time point are left out; the donor was told from shared clones.

CDR3 DNA sequence: TGTGCCAGCAGCCCCCAGACTAGCGGCCACAACACAGATACGCAGTATTTT. Its protein product is CASSPQTSGHNTDTQYF. V is TRBV7-2 and J is TRBJ2-3, with 9 bases matching TRBD2. Losses at the gene ends were 5 bases for V and 2 bases for J; bases not matched to a gene: 11. Germline V gene lookup returns CDR1 SGHTA and CDR2 FQGNSA. The CDR3 spans 17 residues.

This clonotype was observed a handful of times. This chain connects TRBV11-3 to TRBJ2-1; D ambiguous. The ends were cut back, 5 bases at V and 10 bases at J, with 15 bases in the middle. CDR1 SGHNT and CDR2 YENEEA come from the germline V gene. The CDR3 is 13 residues long. CDR3 sequence (DNA): TGTGCCAGCAGCCCCCCCGTGGCACGCGAGCAGTTCTTC. This encodes CASSPPVAREQFF.

This clonotype was counted only a few times. The germline gene is not matched at one end of the junction; a read error may be the cause. The rearrangement joins TRBV6-2 or TRBV6-3 to TRBJ2-7; D gene ambiguous. The V gene's germline CDR1 is MNHEY and CDR2 SVGEGT. This CDR3 comprises 13 residues. CDR3 in DNA: TGTGCCAGCAGTCACTCCCCGAGCTACGAGCAGTACTTC. Protein sequence: CASSHSPSYEQYF.

This clonotype was picked up a small number of times. The rearrangement uses TRBV20-1 and TRBJ1-1; 8 nucleotides align to TRBD1. Trimming took 4 bases from V and 5 from J; bases not matched to a gene: 6. CDR1 is DFQATT and CDR2 is SNEGSKA in the germline V gene (reference sequence). The CDR3 is 13 amino acids. CDR3 bases: TGCAGTGCTAACGGACAGGGTCGGACTGAAGCTTTCTTT. This translates into CSANGQGRTEAFF.

The chain carries TRBV4-1 and TRBJ1-4, with D unresolved. Germline values: CDR1 MGHRA, CDR2 YSYEKL. CDR3 length equals 16 residues. Trimming removed 1 base at V and 0 bases at J, with 9 bases between. DNA of the CDR3: TGCGCCAGCAGCCAAGGGAGTCAGTCAACTAATGAAAAACTGTTTTTT. Translated, it gives CASSQGSQSTNEKLFF.

This clonotype was detected only a few times. The gene calls are TRBV25-1 and TRBJ1-5, with 8 nucleotides matching TRBD1. Germline-derived CDR1 and CDR2 are MGHDK and SYGVNS. Unmatched junction bases numbered 6, after V lost 2 bases and J lost 6 bases. The length of the CDR3 is 15 residues. As DNA, the CDR3 is TGTGCCAGCAGTGAAGCGGAGACAGGGGTTCAGCCCCAGCATTTT. It is translated as CASSEAETGVQPQHF.

The chain joins TRBV6-6 to TRBJ2-2, with a possible D match to TRBD1 (6 bases). The V and J ends lost 0 bases and 6 bases respectively, with 17 bases between them. Germline V CDR1 and CDR2: MNHNY, SVGAGI (reference sequence). The CDR3 is made up of 17 amino acids. The CDR3 protein is CASSYSWAGVMSGELFF. The DNA of the CDR3 is TGTGCCAGCAGTTACTCCTGGGCAGGGGTTATGTCCGGGGAGCTGTTTTTT.

Comment on this clonotype: This may stem from a read error, because a much larger clone lies one nucleotide away. The V call is TRBV12-3 or TRBV12-4, the J call TRBJ1-1; D unclear. The germline V and J ends were trimmed by 3 bases and 0 bases, with 5 bases remaining between them. The CDR3 sequence is 13 residues long. CDR3 DNA sequence: TGTGCCAGCAGTTTCGTCGTGAACACTGAAGCTTTCTTT. It encodes CASSFVVNTEAFF.

This clonotype turned up a few times. V and J are TRBV7-2 and TRBJ1-4; D is possibly TRBD1 (5 bases). Germline CDR1 and CDR2: SGHTA and FQGNSA. V was clipped by 0 bases and J by 4 bases, with 6 bases between them. This CDR3 spans 14 amino acids. The CDR3 sequence is CASSLAGGNEKLFF. CDR3 coding DNA: TGTGCCAGCAGCTTAGCGGGGGGTAATGAAAAACTGTTTTTT.

This chain connects TRBV7-9 to TRBJ2-7; no definite D call. CDR3 length: 14 residues. Trimming left V 6 bases short and J 0 bases short, with 12 bases between. Germline V lookup: CDR1 SEHNR, CDR2 FQNEAQ (reference sequence). CDR3 sequence (DNA): TGTGCCAGCAGTCATATTGGGGACTCCTACGAGCAGTACTTC. Protein product: CASSHIGDSYEQYF. The full variable domain, in which reference TRBV7-9 and TRBJ2-7 provide the parts outside the CDR3, is DTGVSQNPRHKITKRGQNVTFRCDPISEHNRLYWYRQTLGQGPEFLTYFQNEAQLEKSRLLSDRFSAERPKGSFSTLEIQRTEQGDSAMYLCASSHIGDSYEQYFGPGTRLTVT.

This clonotype was detected a few times. This chain joins TRBV7-3 and TRBJ2-3; 9 bases are shared with TRBD2. Germline CDR1 reads SGHTA; CDR2 reads FQGTGA. Unmatched junction bases numbered 8, after V lost 3 bases and J lost 4 bases. This CDR3 comprises 16 residues. CDR3 DNA: TGTGCCAGCAGCTTGCAAGCGGGAGGCAAGGCAGATACGCAGTATTTT. Translation gives CASSLQAGGKADTQYF.

This clonotype was observed a few times. The chain recombines TRBV4-3 with TRBJ1-2, with 7 bases aligning to TRBD1. V shed 4 bases and J 8 bases; nucleotides not matched to a gene: 7. The germline V gene has CDR1 LGHNA and CDR2 YSLEER. This CDR3 spans 13 amino acids. CDR3: CASSLTGSEGYTF. CDR3 nucleotides: TGCGCCAGCAGCCTGACAGGGAGTGAGGGCTACACCTTC.

This chain uses TRBV20-1 with TRBJ2-6; D is ambiguous. The CDR3 has 13 residues. The germline V gene has CDR1 DFQATT and CDR2 SNEGSKA (reference sequence). The V and J ends lost 5 bases and 2 bases respectively, with 7 bases between them. Here the CDR3 reads CSALSPGANVLTF. The CDR3 nucleotides are TGCAGTGCTCTGAGCCCTGGGGCCAACGTCCTGACTTTC.

The chain has TRBV27 and TRBJ2-1, with D perhaps matching TRBD1 or TRBD2 (5 bases each). The V gene lost 4 bases and the J gene lost 3 bases, with 13 bases spanning the gap. The CDR3 consists of 15 residues. The germline CDR1 and CDR2 sequences are MNHEY and SMNVEV (reference sequence). CDR3 loop: CASSSRGTIYNEQFF. CDR3 nucleotide sequence: TGTGCCAGCAGTTCGCGAGGGACGATCTACAATGAGCAGTTCTTC.

This chain connects TRBV12-3 or TRBV12-4 to TRBJ2-5; 11 positions match TRBD2. Trimming removed 5 bases from V and 1 base from J; junction bases left unmatched: 6. This CDR3 region has 16 residues. CDR3 loop: CASSLSGGAGQETQYF. In nucleotides, the CDR3 is TGTGCCAGCAGTCTTAGCGGGGGGGCAGGCCAAGAGACCCAGTACTTC.

The chain has TRBV6-5 and TRBJ2-1; the D gene is possibly TRBD1 (6 bases). This CDR3 comprises 16 residues. Per germline, CDR1 MNHEY and CDR2 SVGAGI. Trimming removed 0 bases from V and 4 bases from J, with 13 bases in between. The CDR3 nucleotides are TGTGCCAGCAGTTACTCGAGTCGTCAGGGGTACAATGAGCAGTTCTTC. Translation gives CASSYSSRQGYNEQFF.

The chain employs TRBV5-1 and TRBJ2-3; 9 bases agree with TRBD1. The germline V gene has CDR1 SGHRS and CDR2 YFSETQ. With 1 base clipped from V and 5 bases from J, the junction kept 11 bases outside the gene matches. The CDR3 has 17 residues. This CDR3 reads CASSLFTRDRVGDTQYF. In nucleotides, the CDR3 is TGCGCCAGCAGCTTGTTCACCCGGGACAGGGTGGGAGATACGCAGTATTTT.

The chain recombines TRBV9 with TRBJ1-2; no clear D gene. This CDR3 has 17 residues. Trimming removed 0 bases from V and 6 bases from J, with 21 bases in between. Germline loops: CDR1 SGDLS, CDR2 YYNGEE. CDR3 DNA sequence: TGTGCCAGCAGCGTAGAAGCAAGCGCGAGCGTCCTAGATGGCTACACCTTC. Its translation: CASSVEASASVLDGYTF.

This clonotype appeared a few times. The genes are TRBV12-3 or TRBV12-4 and TRBJ1-2, with D maybe TRBD1 (5 bases). V shed 8 bases and J shed 10 bases, with 14 bases lying between them. The CDR3 is made up of 11 amino acids. The CDR3 region has the DNA TGTGCCAGCTCCGACAGAACGACCTACACCTTC. Its translation is CASSDRTTYTF.

This clonotype was recorded only once. This chain joins TRBV27 and TRBJ2-7; 13 nucleotides agree with TRBD2. Trimming removed 5 bases from V and 3 bases from J; junction bases left unmatched: 7. CDR3 length equals 16 residues. In germline, CDR1 is MNHEY, CDR2 SMNVEV (reference sequence). CDR3 in amino acids: CASSRTSGGRVYEQYF. As DNA, the CDR3 is TGTGCCAGCAGTCGGACTAGCGGGGGCCGTGTCTACGAGCAGTACTTC.

This clonotype was seen a few times. This chain joins TRBV11-2 and TRBJ2-2; D gene unclear. CDR3 length: 13 residues. Germline assignment: CDR1 SGHAT and CDR2 FQNNGV. Trimming removed 3 bases at V and 8 bases at J, with 10 bases between. CDR3 sequence reads: CASSFVEGGELFF. In DNA, the CDR3 is TGTGCCAGCAGCTTTGTAGAAGGGGGGGAGCTGTTTTTT. Full variable domain (remainder filled in from reference TRBV11-2 and TRBJ2-2): EAGVAQSPRYKIIEKRQSVAFWCNPISGHATLYWYQQILGQGPKLLIQFQNNGVVDDSQLPKDRFSAERLKGVDSTLKIQPAKLEDSAVYLCASSFVEGGELFFGEGSRLTVL.

This clonotype has a handful of counts. The chain links TRBV19 to TRBJ2-1, with 14 bases aligning to TRBD2. CDR3 size: 16 residues. The germline V gene encodes CDR1 LNHDA and CDR2 SQIVND (reference sequence). V dropped 5 bases and J dropped 12; count of bases not matched to a gene: 12. CDR3 sequence: CASSPLGLAGGGWQFF. The CDR3 DNA is TGTGCCAGTAGTCCCCTAGGACTAGCGGGAGGAGGTTGGCAGTTCTTC.

The chain joins TRBV7-2 to TRBJ1-3; D is uncertain. From germline, CDR1 is SGHTA and CDR2 FQGNSA. There are 13 residues in the CDR3. Trimming took 5 bases from V and 4 from J, leaving 9 bases between them. CDR3 amino acids: CASSVSPGNTIYF. In DNA, the CDR3 is TGTGCCAGCAGCGTCTCACCGGGAAACACCATATATTTT.